This TCR beta chain stems from a study of CD8+ T cells in alopecia areata. As for the study in general: Tofacitinib therapy lasting 6 to 18 months was followed by 6 months off drug. Study-wide points: Lesional scalp, especially alopecia totalis/universalis, showed higher clonality than normal scalp. There were many expanded lesional clones persisting in scalp and blood during tofacitinib. Scalp clonality and expanded CD8+ clones among the top 100 fell significantly with tofacitinib.

Specified treatment: oral pan-JAK inhibitor, 5-10 mg twice daily. This clone was counted a few times. Its antigen is unknown. RNA extraction was followed by reverse transcription into cDNA, which acted as the sequencing template. The protocol was immunoSEQ multiplex PCR, while the TCRdb copy is restricted to in-frame clones and leaves out a portion. The sample contains 65,000 to 75,000 clones, approximately 29% of which appear only once. V lost 6 bases, J lost 0 bases, and 14 bases lay in between. Germline CDR1 MGHDK, CDR2 SYGVNS. The CDR3 contains 15 residues. This rearrangement joins TRBV25-1 to TRBJ2-5; D assignment may be TRBD1 or TRBD2 (5 bases each). The source is a human donor with alopecia areata. The sample in question was CD8+ T cells sorted from blood, obtained at week 4, from a patient treated with tofacitinib. Here the CDR3 DNA reads TGTGCCAGCAGCGAAGGTTGGGGGTACCAAGAGACCCAGTACTTC. Translated: CASSEGWGYQETQYF.